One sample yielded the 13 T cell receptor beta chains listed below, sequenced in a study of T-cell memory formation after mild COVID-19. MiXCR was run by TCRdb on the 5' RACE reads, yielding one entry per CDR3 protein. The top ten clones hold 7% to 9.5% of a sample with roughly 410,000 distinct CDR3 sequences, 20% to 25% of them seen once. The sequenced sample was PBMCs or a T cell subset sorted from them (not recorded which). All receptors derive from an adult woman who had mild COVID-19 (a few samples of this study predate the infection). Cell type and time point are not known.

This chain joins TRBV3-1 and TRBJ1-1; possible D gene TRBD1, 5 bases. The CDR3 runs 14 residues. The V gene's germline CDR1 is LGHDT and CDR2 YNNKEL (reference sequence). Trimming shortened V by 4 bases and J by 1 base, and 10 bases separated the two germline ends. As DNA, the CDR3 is TGTGCCAGCAGCCGAGATCAGGGGAACACTGAAGCTTTCTTT. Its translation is CASSRDQGNTEAFF.

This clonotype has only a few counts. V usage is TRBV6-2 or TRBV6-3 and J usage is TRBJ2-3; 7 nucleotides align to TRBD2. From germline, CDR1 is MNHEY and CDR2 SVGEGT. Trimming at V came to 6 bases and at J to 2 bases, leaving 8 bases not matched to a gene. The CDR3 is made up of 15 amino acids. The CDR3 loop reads CASSPASGYTDTQYF. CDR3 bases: TGTGCCAGCAGCCCCGCTAGCGGTTACACAGATACGCAGTATTTT.

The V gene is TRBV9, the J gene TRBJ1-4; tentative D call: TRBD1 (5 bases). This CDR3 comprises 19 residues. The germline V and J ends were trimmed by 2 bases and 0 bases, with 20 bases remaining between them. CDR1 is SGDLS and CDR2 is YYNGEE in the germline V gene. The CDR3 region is CASSVTREGYRATNEKLFF. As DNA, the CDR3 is TGTGCCAGCAGCGTGACGAGGGAGGGGTACAGAGCAACTAATGAAAAACTGTTTTTT.

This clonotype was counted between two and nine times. The CDR3 region is CSVRTSGRAGLFF. The CDR3 region has the DNA TGCAGTGTCAGGACTAGCGGGAGGGCCGGCCTGTTCTTC. This rearrangement joins TRBV20-1 to TRBJ2-1; TRBD2 aligns across 15 bases. This CDR3 contains 13 residues. Trimming took 7 bases from V and 15 from J; bases not matched to a gene: 10. The germline V gene encodes CDR1 DFQATT and CDR2 SNEGSKA (reference sequence).

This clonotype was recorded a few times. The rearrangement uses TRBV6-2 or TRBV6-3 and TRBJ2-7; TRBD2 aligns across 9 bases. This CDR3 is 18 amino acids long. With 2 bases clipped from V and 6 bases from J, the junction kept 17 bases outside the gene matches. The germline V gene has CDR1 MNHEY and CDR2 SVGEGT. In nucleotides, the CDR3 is TGTGCCAGCAGTTACCCGATCACCGGGACTAGCCCCCTCGGCGAGCAGTACTTC. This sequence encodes CASSYPITGTSPLGEQYF.

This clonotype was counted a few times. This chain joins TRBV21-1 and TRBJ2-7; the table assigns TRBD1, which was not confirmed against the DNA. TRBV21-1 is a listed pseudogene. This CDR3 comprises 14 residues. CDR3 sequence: CASIRTGRSYEQYF. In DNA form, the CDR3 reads TGTGCCAGCATCCGGACAGGGAGGTCCTACGAGCAGTACTTC.

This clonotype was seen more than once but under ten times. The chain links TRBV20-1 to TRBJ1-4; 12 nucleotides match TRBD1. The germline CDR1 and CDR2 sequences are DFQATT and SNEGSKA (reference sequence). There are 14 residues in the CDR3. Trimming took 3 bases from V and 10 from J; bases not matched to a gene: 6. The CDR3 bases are TGCAGTGCTAGCCCCGGGACAGGGGGCGTAAAACTGTTTTTT. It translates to CSASPGTGGVKLFF.

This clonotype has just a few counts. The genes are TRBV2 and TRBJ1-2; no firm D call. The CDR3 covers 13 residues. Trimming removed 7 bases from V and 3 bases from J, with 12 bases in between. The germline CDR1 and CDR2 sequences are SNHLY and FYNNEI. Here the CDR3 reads CASIRRWDYGYTF. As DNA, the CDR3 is TGTGCCAGCATTCGCCGGTGGGACTATGGCTACACCTTC.

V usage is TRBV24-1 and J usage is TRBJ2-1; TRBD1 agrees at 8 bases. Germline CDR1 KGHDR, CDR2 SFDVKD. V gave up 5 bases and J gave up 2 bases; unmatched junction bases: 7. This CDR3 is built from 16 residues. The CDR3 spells CATSGTGLTTYNEQFF. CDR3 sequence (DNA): TGTGCCACCAGTGGGACAGGGCTAACCACCTACAATGAGCAGTTCTTC.

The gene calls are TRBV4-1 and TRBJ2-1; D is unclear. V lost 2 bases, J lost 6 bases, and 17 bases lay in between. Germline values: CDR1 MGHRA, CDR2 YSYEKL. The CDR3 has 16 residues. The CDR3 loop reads CASSQPRSTTANEQFF. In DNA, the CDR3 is TGCGCCAGCAGCCAACCGAGGAGCACGACCGCCAATGAGCAGTTCTTC.

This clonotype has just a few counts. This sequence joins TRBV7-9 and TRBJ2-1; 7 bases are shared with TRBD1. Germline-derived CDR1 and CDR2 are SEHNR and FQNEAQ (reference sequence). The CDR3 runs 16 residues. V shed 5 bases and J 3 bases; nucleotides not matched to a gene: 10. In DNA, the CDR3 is TGTGCCAGCAGCGGGGGCACAGGGGTCCACTACAATGAGCAGTTCTTC. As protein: CASSGGTGVHYNEQFF.

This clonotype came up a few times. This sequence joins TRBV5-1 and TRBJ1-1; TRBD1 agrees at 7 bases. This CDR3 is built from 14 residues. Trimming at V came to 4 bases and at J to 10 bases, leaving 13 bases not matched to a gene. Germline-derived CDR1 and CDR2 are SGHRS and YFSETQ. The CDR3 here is CASSEGRQGEGAFF. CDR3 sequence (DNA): TGCGCCAGCAGCGAAGGGCGGCAGGGGGAAGGAGCTTTCTTT.

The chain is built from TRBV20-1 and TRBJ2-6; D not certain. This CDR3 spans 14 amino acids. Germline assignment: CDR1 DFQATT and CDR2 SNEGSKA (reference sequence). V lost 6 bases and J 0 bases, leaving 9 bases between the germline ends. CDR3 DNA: TGCAGTGCCGGCAATCCCTCTGGGGCCAACGTCCTGACTTTC. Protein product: CSAGNPSGANVLTF.